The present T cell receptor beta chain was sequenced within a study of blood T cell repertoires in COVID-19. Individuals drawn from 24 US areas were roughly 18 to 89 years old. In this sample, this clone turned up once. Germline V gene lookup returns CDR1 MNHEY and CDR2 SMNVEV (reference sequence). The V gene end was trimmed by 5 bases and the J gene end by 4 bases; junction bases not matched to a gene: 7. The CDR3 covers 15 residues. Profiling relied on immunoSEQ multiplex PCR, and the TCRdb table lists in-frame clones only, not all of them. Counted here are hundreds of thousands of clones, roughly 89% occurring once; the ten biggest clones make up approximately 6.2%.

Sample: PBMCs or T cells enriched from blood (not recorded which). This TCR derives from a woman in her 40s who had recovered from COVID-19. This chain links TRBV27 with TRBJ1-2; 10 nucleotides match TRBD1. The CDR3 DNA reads TGTGCCAGCAGTCCCCGGGACAGGGGAGTCTATGGCTACACCTTC. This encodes CASSPRDRGVYGYTF.